This T cell receptor (beta chain) is from a study of blood T cell repertoires in COVID-19. Study-level information: The origin of the acute and convalescent COVID-19 samples was the United States, Italy and Spain. T cells, B-cell-depleted T cells, or PBMCs supplied cDNA or gDNA.

CDR1 MGHRA and CDR2 YSYEKL come from the germline V gene. This CDR3 contains 16 residues. The V and J ends lost 0 bases and 4 bases, in that order; junction bases with no gene match: 7. Clones were sequenced by immunoSEQ multiplex PCR, and TCRdb holds only the in-frame ones, with some missing. This table holds 200,000 to 300,000 clones, 70% to 90% found once. Sequencing input: peripheral blood. The TCR was taken from a young man with active or convalescent COVID-19. The chain links TRBV4-1 to TRBJ2-5; 8 bases map to TRBD2. CDR3 nucleotide sequence: TGCGCCAGCAGCCAAGATCGGGGGGGTGGTGTAGAGACCCAGTACTTC. Encoded protein: CASSQDRGGGVETQYF.